These 5 T cell receptor beta chains came from one sample sequenced in a study of blood T cell repertoires in COVID-19. Assay: immunoSEQ multiplex PCR; the TCRdb copy retains only in-frame clones and omits some. The sample lists just over 300,000 clones; 86% were seen once. Specimen: PBMCs or T cells enriched from blood (not recorded which). These receptor sequences come from a man aged 25-45 years who had recovered from COVID-19.

The chain uses TRBV7-9 and TRBJ2-1, with D maybe TRBD2 (6 bases). Germline loops: CDR1 SEHNR, CDR2 FQNEAQ (reference sequence). The CDR3 totals 13 residues. Trimming left V 9 bases short and J 7 bases short, with 16 bases between. CDR3 DNA: TGTGCCAGTCCTGTGGCGGGAAGGAATGAGCAGTTCTTC. Its translation: CASPVAGRNEQFF.

The rearrangement uses TRBV6-5 and TRBJ2-2; 12 bases agree with TRBD2. The CDR3 loop spans 15 amino acids. The germline V gene has CDR1 MNHEY and CDR2 SVGAGI. With 8 bases clipped from V and 7 bases from J, the junction kept 8 bases outside the gene matches. The CDR3 region is CASDWTSGIGGELFF. The CDR3 bases are TGTGCCAGCGACTGGACTAGCGGGATCGGCGGGGAGCTGTTTTTT.

The V and J genes are TRBV11-2 and TRBJ2-3; 9 nucleotides match TRBD2. With 1 base clipped from V and 6 bases from J, the junction kept 8 bases outside the gene matches. Germline loops: CDR1 SGHAT, CDR2 FQNNGV. CDR3 size: 16 residues. The CDR3 protein is CASSLVLAGLEDTQYF. CDR3 nucleotides: TGTGCCAGCAGCTTAGTTCTAGCGGGATTAGAGGATACGCAGTATTTT. Full variable domain (outside the CDR3, taken from reference TRBV11-2 and TRBJ2-3): EAGVAQSPRYKIIEKRQSVAFWCNPISGHATLYWYQQILGQGPKLLIQFQNNGVVDDSQLPKDRFSAERLKGVDSTLKIQPAKLEDSAVYLCASSLVLAGLEDTQYFGPGTRLTVL.

CDR3 DNA: TGTGCCAGCAGCCAACTACCGACAGGGGAGGGTGGCTACACCTTC. It yields the protein CASSQLPTGEGGYTF. This chain uses TRBV3-1 (or the pseudogene TRBV3-2) with TRBJ1-2; the match to TRBD1 covers 8 bases. CDR1 LGHDT and CDR2 YNNKEL come from the germline V gene (reference sequence). CDR3 length equals 15 residues. The junction had 9 bases not matched to a gene; V was cut back by 2 bases and J by 7 bases.

This chain connects TRBV7-2 to TRBJ2-2; 14 positions agree with TRBD2. V was clipped by 6 bases and J by 5 bases; unmatched bases: 2. CDR1 and CDR2 from the germline V gene are SGHTA and FQGNSA. The length of the CDR3 is 15 residues. The CDR3: CASRRTSGRTGELFF. The DNA for the CDR3 is TGTGCCAGCAGGCGGACTAGCGGGAGGACCGGGGAGCTGTTTTTT.